The sequence of this T cell receptor beta chain was determined in a study of cytomegalovirus exposure and HLA in healthy donors. The wider study: Out of fewer than 400 genotyped donors, about 84% belonged to the Caucasian-associated ancestry cluster.

The study ran its PCR with 60 Vbeta and 13 Jbeta primers. Original processing methods: Unique TCR beta chains totaled some 81 million in a later count, with around 12 million of them shared. Sequencing was performed with immunoSEQ multiplex PCR; in TCRdb, only in-frame clones are kept and a portion is missing. For V, J and clone size, that table is used; D and trimming come from the DNA. The sample includes 93,000 or so clones, roughly four fifths of them seen just once. Study-level results: Researchers reported in a later analysis that a missense DCLRE1C variant was tied to TCR beta V- and J-gene trimming. The study listed around 150 cytomegalovirus-associated TCR beta chains.

The germline V and J ends were trimmed by 0 bases and 4 bases, with 10 bases remaining between them. Germline assignment: CDR1 SGDLS and CDR2 YYNGEE. The CDR3 length is 14 residues. A remark on this clone: The target antigen is unknown.

The clonotype was recovered from a woman under 30 in good health and CMV-seropositive. The sequenced sample was PBMCs. The V gene is TRBV9, the J gene TRBJ1-2; no definite D call. DNA for the CDR3: TGTGCCAGCAGCGTAGTTTACAGCATCTATGGCTACACCTTC. Its protein is CASSVVYSIYGYTF.